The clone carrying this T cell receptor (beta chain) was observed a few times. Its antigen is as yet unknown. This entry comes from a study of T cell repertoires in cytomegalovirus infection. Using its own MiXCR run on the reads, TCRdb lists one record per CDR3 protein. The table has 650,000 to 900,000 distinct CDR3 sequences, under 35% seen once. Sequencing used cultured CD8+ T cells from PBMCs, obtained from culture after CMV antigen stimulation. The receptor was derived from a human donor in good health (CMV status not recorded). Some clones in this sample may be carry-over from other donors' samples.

The CDR3 loop is CASSLGSGDNYGYTF. CDR3 DNA sequence: TGTGCCAGCAGCTTAGGATCCGGGGATAACTATGGCTACACCTTC. The rearrangement joins TRBV7-9 to TRBJ1-2; D gene uncertain. V lost 1 base, J lost 1 base, and 10 bases lay in between. There are 15 residues in the CDR3. Germline V gene data show CDR1 as SEHNR and CDR2 as FQNEAQ (reference sequence).